This T cell receptor beta chain was retrieved from a study of T cells in tuberculosis. Trimming at V came to 2 bases and at J to 3 bases, leaving 9 bases not matched to a gene. CDR1 is MNHEY and CDR2 is SMNVEV in the germline V gene (reference sequence). The CDR3 length is 16 residues. The repertoire was sequenced with immunoSEQ multiplex PCR; TCRdb's copy has only in-frame clones and lacks some. The table has around 45,000 clones, around 94% seen once. The rearrangement links TRBV27 to TRBJ2-7; 8 nucleotides match TRBD1. This clonotype was obtained from a donor aged 5 to 30 with latent tuberculosis or without tuberculosis infection. Some clones in this sample may be carry-over from other donors' samples. The specimen was PBMCs. The CDR3 coding sequence is TGTGCCAGCAGTTTAAACCCAGGGGGCAGGTTCTACGAGCAGTACTTC. Protein product: CASSLNPGGRFYEQYF.